These 18 T cell receptor beta chains came from one sample sequenced in a study of shared clonotypes between healthy human individuals. Naive CD8 cells were CD45RO-negative, positively selected for CCR7, excluding terminally differentiated effector memory CD45RA+ cells. Method: immunoSEQ multiplex PCR; TCRdb's copy keeps in-frame clones and lacks some. The sample holds about 800,000 clones, about 96% seen once. Sequenced input: naive CD8+ T cells sorted from blood. Receptors originate from a man between 25 and 39 years old in good health.

The CDR3 protein is CASSGLAGRGYNTEAFF. CDR3 nucleotide sequence: TGTGCCAGCAGCGGGTTAGCGGGTCGGGGATATAACACTGAAGCTTTCTTT. This chain links TRBV9 with TRBJ1-1; no clear D gene. Germline V gene data show CDR1 as SGDLS and CDR2 as YYNGEE. The length of the CDR3 is 17 residues. Trimming left V 3 bases short and J 2 bases short, with 20 bases between.

The J gene is TRBJ1-1, the V gene TRBV5-6; D call uncertain. The length of the CDR3 is 14 residues. V was trimmed by 4 bases and J by 1 base, leaving 11 bases between them. Germline V gene data show CDR1 as SGHDT and CDR2 as YYEEEE. The CDR3 protein is CASSLLARNTEAFF. The CDR3 nucleotides read TGTGCCAGCAGCCTCCTGGCCAGGAACACTGAAGCTTTCTTT.

This clone appeared a single time. The V and J genes are TRBV14 and TRBJ2-2; D gene unclear. V was clipped by 0 bases and J by 4 bases, with 12 bases between them. The CDR3 loop spans 16 amino acids. The V gene's germline CDR1 is SGHDN and CDR2 FVKESK. The DNA for the CDR3 is TGTGCCAGCAGCCAAGACCCAGCACCGGTCACCGGGGAGCTGTTTTTT. It encodes CASSQDPAPVTGELFF.

The chain joins TRBV27 to TRBJ2-7, with 10 nucleotides matching TRBD2. CDR1 and CDR2 (germline): MNHEY, SMNVEV (reference sequence). The CDR3 is 13 amino acids. The CDR3 DNA sequence: TGTGTTACTGGACTAGCGGTGAATTACGAGCAGTACTTC. This encodes CVTGLAVNYEQYF.

This chain uses TRBV5-1 with TRBJ2-3; 14 positions match TRBD2. Germline assignment: CDR1 SGHRS and CDR2 YFSETQ. The CDR3 length is 18 residues. After removal of 4 bases from V and 3 bases from J, the junction contained 10 bases not matched to a gene. The CDR3 sequence is CASSVGLAGVSVTDTQYF. The CDR3 bases are TGCGCCAGCAGCGTGGGACTAGCGGGAGTTTCGGTGACAGATACGCAGTATTTT.

The CDR3 is CSVITPDSDRSHEQYF. For the CDR3, the DNA is TGCAGCGTTATCACCCCCGACTCGGACAGGTCCCACGAGCAGTACTTC. The chain employs TRBV29-1 and TRBJ2-7; 7 nucleotides line up with TRBD1. Germline CDR1 and CDR2: SQVTM and ANQGSEA. This CDR3 has 16 residues. V gave up 5 bases and J gave up 5 bases; unmatched junction bases: 18.

This chain connects TRBV11-2 to TRBJ2-3, with 7 bases identical to TRBD1. V was clipped by 7 bases and J by 2 bases; unmatched bases: 9. The CDR3 length is 15 residues. Germline CDR1 and CDR2: SGHAT and FQNNGV. The DNA of the CDR3 is TGTGCCAGCAATTTCCGACAGGGAAACACAGATACGCAGTATTTT. Its protein product is CASNFRQGNTDTQYF.

This rearrangement joins TRBV28 to TRBJ2-5, with 9 bases matching TRBD1. V shed 4 bases and J 3 bases; nucleotides not matched to a gene: 3. The CDR3 is 14 amino acids. Germline V gives CDR1 MDHEN, CDR2 SYDVKM. In DNA form, the CDR3 reads TGTGCCAGCAGTTCGCGGACAGGGGAAGAGACCCAGTACTTC. Residues: CASSSRTGEETQYF.

This clone was observed a single time. The chain has TRBV19 and TRBJ1-1, with 8 bases matching TRBD1. The trim removed 5 bases at V and 1 base at J, leaving 6 bases unmatched. The germline CDR1 and CDR2 sequences are LNHDA and SQIVND (reference sequence). This CDR3 comprises 15 residues. The CDR3 bases are TGTGCCAGTAGTCTACAGGGGGGGTCGAACACTGAAGCTTTCTTT. Translated, it gives CASSLQGGSNTEAFF.

The chain combines TRBV5-5 with TRBJ2-6, with 11 bases identical to TRBD1. V was pared by 3 bases and J by 2 bases, with 7 bases of the junction left unmatched. The CDR3 sequence is 18 residues long. The germline V gene encodes CDR1 SGHKS and CDR2 YYEKEE (reference sequence). In DNA form, the CDR3 reads TGTGCCAGCAGCTCTTCCGGGACAGGGGGTCCTGGGGCCAACGTCCTGACTTTC. Protein: CASSSSGTGGPGANVLTF.

DNA for the CDR3: TGTGCCAGCAGTTACGTGGCAGGAGGTAGTTCTTCTGGCTACACCTTC. It is translated as CASSYVAGGSSSGYTF. This rearrangement joins TRBV6-6 to TRBJ1-2; no clear D. Trimming removed 2 bases at V and 7 bases at J, with 20 bases between. The V gene's germline CDR1 is MNHNY and CDR2 SVGAGI (reference sequence). CDR3 length: 16 amino acids.

This clone was seen just once. This chain joins TRBV10-3 and TRBJ1-5, with D possibly TRBD1 on 6 matching bases. The CDR3 sequence is 13 residues long. Germline CDR1 and CDR2: ENHRY and SYGVKD. V lost 6 bases and J lost 2, with 8 bases in between. The CDR3 reads CAIRAGGNQPQHF. CDR3 DNA: TGTGCCATCAGGGCAGGGGGCAATCAGCCCCAGCATTTT.

The chain recombines TRBV27 with TRBJ2-5; 9 bases match TRBD1. The CDR3 runs to 15 residues. Per the germline V gene, CDR1 is MNHEY and CDR2 is SMNVEV (reference sequence). The V segment lost 2 bases and the J segment 6 bases; nucleotides outside the gene matches: 7. This CDR3 is CASSLRTGVAQTQYF. The CDR3, as DNA: TGTGCCAGCAGTTTAAGGACAGGGGTCGCGCAGACCCAGTACTTC.

This chain connects TRBV6-1 to TRBJ1-5, with 7 bases identical to TRBD1. The germline V gene has CDR1 MNHNS and CDR2 SASEGT. The V gene end was trimmed by 3 bases and the J gene end by 0 bases; junction bases not matched to a gene: 5. CDR3 length equals 16 residues. In DNA form, the CDR3 reads TGTGCCAGCAGTGAGGACAGGACGTATAGCAATCAGCCCCAGCATTTT. Protein: CASSEDRTYSNQPQHF.

The CDR3 coding sequence is TGTGCCAGCAGCCGCAGGGACAGGGGGTTCTCACCGGAGGAGCTGTTTTTT. Its translation: CASSRRDRGFSPEELFF. V is TRBV28 and J is TRBJ2-2; 11 bases fit TRBD1. Per germline, CDR1 MDHEN and CDR2 SYDVKM. Trimming took 6 bases from V and 10 from J; bases not matched to a gene: 16. The CDR3 totals 17 residues.

The chain employs TRBV6-1 and TRBJ2-5; either TRBD1 or TRBD2 may supply D (5 bases each). Germline values: CDR1 MNHNS, CDR2 SASEGT. Trimming removed 3 bases at V and 3 bases at J, with 26 bases between. The CDR3 covers 19 residues. The DNA of the CDR3 is TGTGCCAGCAGTGATTTATTCTACGGGACGGACCCGCGCGAAGAGACCCAGTACTTC. Its protein product is CASSDLFYGTDPREETQYF.

The chain recombines TRBV28 with TRBJ2-1, with unresolved D. V was pared by 5 bases and J by 5 bases, with 16 bases between. CDR3 size: 15 residues. In germline, CDR1 is MDHEN, CDR2 SYDVKM. In DNA, the CDR3 is TGTGCCAGCAGTCCTAGGCTGGGGAAGGACAATGAGCAGTTCTTC. Its protein is CASSPRLGKDNEQFF.

V and J are TRBV5-5 and TRBJ1-1, with a weak D call TRBD1 (5 bases). V lost 0 bases and J lost 0, with 15 bases in between. The CDR3 runs to 17 residues. CDR1 is SGHKS, CDR2 YYEKEE, per germline (reference sequence). The CDR3 DNA sequence: TGTGCCAGCAGCTTGGCGGGGAGGGGATTCATGAACACTGAAGCTTTCTTT. Amino acids: CASSLAGRGFMNTEAFF.